The rows below give T cell receptor beta chains drawn from one sample of a study of radiotherapy plus CTLA-4 blockade in lung cancer. The assay was immunoSEQ multiplex PCR, and TCRdb's table has in-frame clones only and misses some. This sample has roughly 54,000 clones, with approximately 79% found just once. This specimen was peripheral blood, taken from a patient treated with radiotherapy plus ipilimumab. The origin of the receptors is a human donor with non-small cell lung cancer who had a partial response to radiotherapy plus ipilimumab. The CDR3 runs from the conserved cysteine through the conserved F or W. The D gene is left open where the match is weak. Not every row has a clone size; where given, it reads once, few, many or a size class.

j_call | d_call | clone_size | v_call | cdr3_length | cdr3_aa | cdr3_nt
TRBJ1-1 | . | few | TRBV9 | 15 | CASSGLRGGNTEAFF | TGTGCCAGCAGCGGGCTTAGGGGGGGGAACACTGAAGCTTTCTTT
TRBJ2-1 | TRBD1 | . | TRBV6-5 | 15 | CASTYGTGGRNEQFF | TGTGCCAGCACCTACGGGACAGGGGGCCGAAATGAGCAGTTCTTC
TRBJ2-7 | TRBD2 | . | TRBV5-1 | 15 | CASSLGAGGSYEQYF | TGCGCCAGCAGCTTGGGAGCGGGGGGCTCCTACGAGCAGTACTTC
TRBJ1-1 | TRBD1 | . | TRBV5-4 | 13 | CASSEQGATEAFF | TGTGCCAGCAGCGAACAGGGGGCGACTGAAGCTTTCTTT
TRBJ1-1 | . | once | TRBV2 | 14 | CASGGSRVNTEAFF | TGTGCCAGCGGGGGGTCCCGGGTGAACACTGAAGCTTTCTTT
TRBJ1-2 | . | . | TRBV4-2 | 16 | CASSQDGSPGWGGYTF | TGTGCCAGCAGCCAAGATGGGAGCCCGGGTTGGGGTGGCTACACCTTC
TRBJ2-3 | TRBD2 | . | TRBV5-4 | 17 | CASSWEPGLAVGDTQYF | TGTGCCAGCAGCTGGGAACCGGGACTAGCGGTTGGAGATACGCAGTATTTT
TRBJ2-2 | TRBD2 | . | TRBV4-3 | 18 | CASSQDLLAGLNTGELFF | TGCGCCAGCAGCCAAGATCTTCTAGCGGGGCTAAACACCGGGGAGCTGTTTTTT
TRBJ1-1 | . | once | TRBV5-1 | 12 | CASTGDLTEAFF | TGCGCCAGCACCGGGGATTTGACTGAAGCTTTCTTT
TRBJ2-2 | . | . | TRBV4-1 | 14 | CASSQGQGTGELFF | TGCGCCAGCAGCCAAGGCCAGGGGACCGGGGAGCTGTTTTTT
TRBJ1-2 | TRBD1 | . | TRBV29-1 | 15 | CSVEEGQAPNYGYTF | TGCAGCGTTGAAGAGGGACAGGCCCCCAACTATGGCTACACCTTC
TRBJ1-1 | . | . | TRBV13 | 14 | CASSNGGKGTEAFF | TGTGCCAGCAGTAACGGGGGTAAGGGCACTGAAGCTTTCTTT
TRBJ1-3 | . | . | TRBV4-2 | 19 | CASSQVGGGGARGGNTIYF | TGTGCCAGCAGCCAAGTCGGAGGCGGAGGGGCCCGGGGGGGAAACACCATATATTTT
TRBJ2-1 | TRBD1 | . | TRBV5-1 | 15 | CASSPLPDRGREQFF | TGCGCCAGCAGCCCACTTCCGGACAGGGGGAGGGAGCAGTTCTTC
TRBJ2-2 | TRBD2 | . | TRBV15 | 18 | CATSRPTGGGGSTGELFF | TGTGCCACCAGCAGGCCGACTGGCGGGGGAGGTAGCACCGGGGAGCTGTTTTTT
TRBJ2-3 | TRBD1 | . | TRBV6-1 | 11 | CASSEPGQGYF | TGTGCCAGCAGTGAGCCGGGACAGGGGTATTTT
TRBJ1-1 | TRBD1 | . | TRBV20-1 | 11 | CSAQGGFEAFF | TGCAGTGCTCAAGGGGGCTTTGAAGCTTTCTTT
TRBJ2-7 | . | . | TRBV10-2 | 15 | CASSVPGPGAYEQYF | TGCGCCAGCAGTGTCCCGGGCCCGGGAGCCTACGAGCAGTACTTC
TRBJ1-1 | . | . | TRBV5-6 | 16 | CASSRPNQGENTEAFF | TGTGCCAGCAGCCGCCCGAACCAGGGCGAGAACACTGAAGCTTTCTTT
TRBJ2-3 | . | . | TRBV11-3 | 17 | CASSLSTSRGGTDTQYF | TGTGCCAGCAGCTTATCCACGAGCAGGGGAGGCACAGATACGCAGTATTTT
TRBJ2-2 | . | . | TRBV9 | 15 | CASSASRANTGELFF | TGTGCCAGCAGCGCCTCCAGGGCGAACACCGGGGAGCTGTTTTTT
TRBJ2-5 | . | few | TRBV29-1 | 13 | CSVPGTNQETQYF | TGCAGCGTACCCGGGACAAACCAAGAGACCCAGTACTTC
TRBJ2-7 | . | . | TRBV27 | 13 | CASSLGGTAEQYF | TGTGCCAGCAGTTTAGGCGGGACAGCCGAGCAGTACTTC
TRBJ1-5 | TRBD1 | . | TRBV30 | 13 | CAWGQGEFQPQHF | TGTGCCTGGGGACAGGGAGAGTTTCAGCCCCAGCATTTT
TRBJ2-4 | TRBD1 | . | TRBV6-5 | 14 | CASSPQGPKNIQYF | TGTGCCAGCAGTCCACAGGGGCCCAAAAACATTCAGTACTTC
TRBJ2-7 | TRBD1 | . | TRBV7-9 | 14 | CASSKRQGSYEQYF | TGTGCCAGCAGCAAGAGACAGGGTTCCTACGAGCAGTACTTC
TRBJ1-1 | . | . | TRBV5-6 | 14 | CASSTPGVNTEAFF | TGTGCCAGCAGCACCCCGGGGGTCAACACTGAAGCTTTCTTT
TRBJ1-4 | . | . | TRBV9 | 14 | CASSVTPTNEKLFF | TGTGCCAGCAGCGTGACACCAACTAATGAAAAACTGTTTTTT
TRBJ2-7 | . | . | TRBV27 | 13 | CASSLSGEREQYF | TGTGCCAGCAGTTTATCCGGGGAGAGGGAGCAGTACTTC
TRBJ1-1 | . | . | TRBV5-5 | 14 | CASSLSQGNTEAFF | TGTGCCAGCAGCTTGTCACAGGGGAACACTGAAGCTTTCTTT
TRBJ1-2 | . | . | TRBV7-3 | 14 | CASSPGVGAGGYTF | TGTGCCAGCAGCCCAGGGGTGGGGGCCGGGGGCTACACCTTC
TRBJ2-3 | TRBD1 | . | TRBV5-8 | 14 | CASSRTGYEHTQYF | TGTGCCAGCAGCAGGACAGGTTATGAGCATACGCAGTATTTT
TRBJ1-1 | TRBD1 | . | TRBV15 | 15 | CATSRAFTGGTEAFF | TGTGCCACCAGCAGAGCCTTCACAGGGGGCACTGAAGCTTTCTTT
TRBJ2-1 | TRBD1 | once | TRBV6-5 | 15 | CASRLQGDSYNEQFF | TGTGCCAGCAGATTACAGGGGGACTCCTACAATGAGCAGTTCTTC
TRBJ1-2 | . | . | TRBV6-1 | 12 | CASSPWTGGYTF | TGTGCCAGCAGTCCTTGGACGGGGGGCTACACCTTC
TRBJ1-4 | TRBD1 | . | TRBV5-6 | 14 | CASSFGTGEEKLFF | TGTGCCAGCAGCTTTGGGACAGGGGAAGAAAAACTGTTTTTT
TRBJ2-2 | TRBD2 | . | TRBV9 | 16 | CASSVQAGGTTGELFF | TGTGCCAGCAGCGTCCAAGCGGGGGGGACCACCGGGGAGCTGTTTTTT
TRBJ2-7 | TRBD1 | few | TRBV6-6 | 15 | CASSYSSTGGREQYF | TGTGCCAGCAGTTACTCGAGCACAGGGGGCAGGGAGCAGTACTTC